This T cell receptor (beta chain) came from a study of T cell repertoires in cytomegalovirus infection. As for the study in general: HLA-B-restricted CMV epitopes that are well studied, plus recently identified HLA-C-restricted ones, were used by the study. Signatures in public TCR beta sequences pointed to both CMV infection and matching HLA type. Study observations and caveats: Predominance within the ex vivo response was attributable to HLA-C-restricted CMV-specific TCR beta clonotypes. Carriers of CMV and the relevant HLA type were discriminated by public TCR beta frequency.

This clonotype was counted many times. The antigen is not known. CDR1 and CDR2 (germline): SGHVS, FNYEAQ. Trimming cost V 5 bases and J 4 bases, with 18 bases left between them. This CDR3 comprises 16 residues. From the reads, TCRdb called clonotypes with MiXCR, one entry per CDR3 protein. In the table there are about 770,000 distinct CDR3 sequences, about 29% of which are singletons. The rearrangement uses TRBV7-6 and TRBJ2-1; D is perhaps TRBD2 (6 bases). This sequence originates from a human donor in good health (CMV status not recorded). Some clones in this sample may be carry-over from other donors' samples. The material was cultured CD8+ T cells from PBMCs, obtained from culture after CMV antigen stimulation. The CDR3 DNA sequence: TGTGCCAGCAGCCTCGCGGGGCAGGGACTGTACAATGAGCAGTTCTTC. Translation gives CASSLAGQGLYNEQFF. Looking up the rest from reference TRBV7-6 and TRBJ2-1 gives the full variable domain: GAGVSQSPRYKVTKRGQDVALRCDPISGHVSLYWYRQALGQGPEFLTYFNYEAQQDKSGLPNDRFSAERPEGSISTLTIQRTEQRDSAMYRCASSLAGQGLYNEQFFGPGTRLTVL.